What follows are 31 T cell receptor beta chains derived from one specimen sequenced in a study of cytomegalovirus exposure and HLA in healthy donors. Amplification used 60 Vbeta primers and 13 Jbeta primers. The assay was immunoSEQ multiplex PCR, and TCRdb's table has in-frame clones only and misses some. The data hold approximately 120,000 clones, with roughly 80% observed a single time. The sequenced sample consisted of PBMCs. These receptors were obtained from a man between 45 and 60 years old in good health and CMV-seronegative.

In its sample, this clone was seen once. The V and J genes are TRBV27 and TRBJ2-3; tentatively, D is TRBD2 (6 bases). The CDR3 has 17 residues. V dropped 2 bases and J dropped 0 bases, with 15 bases sitting between them. Looked up from germline, CDR1 is MNHEY and CDR2 is SMNVEV (reference sequence). The CDR3 here is CASSLLPERASTDTQYF. Here the CDR3 DNA reads TGTGCCAGCAGTTTACTTCCCGAGCGGGCAAGCACAGATACGCAGTATTTT.

This clone was counted a single time. The V gene is TRBV2, the J gene TRBJ2-3; 10 bases map to TRBD1. The CDR3 is 16 amino acids. V dropped 6 bases and J dropped 4; count of bases not matched to a gene: 10. The V gene's germline CDR1 is SNHLY and CDR2 FYNNEI. The CDR3, as DNA: TGTGCCAGCAGCGGCTACCCCGGGACAGGGGCAGATACGCAGTATTTT. Amino acids: CASSGYPGTGADTQYF.

This sequence joins TRBV5-1 and TRBJ1-3; D gene uncertain. Trimming cost V 2 bases and J 1 base, with 10 bases left between them. The germline gives CDR1 SGHRS, CDR2 YFSETQ. The CDR3 is 15 amino acids. The CDR3 loop reads CASSFNGGSGNTIYF. As DNA, the CDR3 is TGCGCCAGCAGCTTCAACGGCGGGTCTGGAAACACCATATATTTT.

The J gene is TRBJ1-1, the V gene TRBV19; the D gene is possibly TRBD1 (5 bases). Trimming pared 2 bases from V and 5 bases from J, leaving 12 bases between. The CDR3 totals 14 residues. CDR1 is LNHDA and CDR2 is SQIVND in the germline V gene (reference sequence). The CDR3 DNA follows: TGTGCCAGTAGTATAAAAGGGGTGGGGACTGAAGCTTTCTTT. It encodes CASSIKGVGTEAFF.

V is TRBV19 and J is TRBJ1-4, with 8 bases lining up with TRBD1. Germline CDR1 reads LNHDA; CDR2 reads SQIVND (reference sequence). The V gene end was trimmed by 4 bases and the J gene end by 3 bases; junction bases not matched to a gene: 4. The CDR3 loop spans 15 amino acids. CDR3 sequence (DNA): TGTGCCAGTAGTACCATCAGGGGGCCTAATGAAAAACTGTTTTTT. The encoded protein is CASSTIRGPNEKLFF.

J is TRBJ2-5 and V is TRBV28, with D possibly matching TRBD2 (5 bases). V was clipped by 8 bases and J by 2 bases, with 9 bases between them. Germline CDR1 reads MDHEN; CDR2 reads SYDVKM. The CDR3 covers 12 residues. CDR3 nucleotides: TGTGCCAGCGGAGCGGATCAAGAGACCCAGTACTTC. Translating gives CASGADQETQYF.

DNA of the CDR3: TGTGCCAGCAGTCCCCATTACAGGGTTACTGAGTTCGAGCAGTACTTC. The encoded protein is CASSPHYRVTEFEQYF. The V call is TRBV27, the J call TRBJ2-7; D perhaps matches TRBD1 (6 bases). Germline values: CDR1 MNHEY, CDR2 SMNVEV (reference sequence). The ends were cut back, 5 bases at V and 6 bases at J, with 23 bases in the middle. There are 16 residues in the CDR3.

This chain uses TRBV25-1 with TRBJ2-3; D is possibly TRBD1 (6 bases). The germline V gene encodes CDR1 MGHDK and CDR2 SYGVNS. This CDR3 spans 12 amino acids. Trimming cost V 2 bases and J 6 bases, with 6 bases left between them. DNA for the CDR3: TGTGCCAGCAGTGAACAGGGGGATACGCAGTATTTT. This codes for CASSEQGDTQYF.

The sample holds a few counts of this clone. The V gene is TRBV4-1, the J gene TRBJ1-4; tentatively, D is TRBD1 (6 bases). With 4 bases removed from V and 7 bases from J, the gap between germline ends came to 13 bases. The CDR3 totals 14 residues. Germline assignment: CDR1 MGHRA and CDR2 YSYEKL. The CDR3 region is CASSLGGWGEKLFF. CDR3 in DNA: TGCGCCAGCAGCCTAGGGGGATGGGGTGAAAAACTGTTTTTT.

V and J are TRBV6-5 and TRBJ1-5, with 12 bases that match TRBD1. The CDR3 is 14 amino acids. Germline CDR1 is MNHEY and CDR2 is SVGAGI. V gave up 5 bases and J gave up 9 bases; unmatched junction bases: 5. DNA for the CDR3: TGTGCCAGCAGTCTGGGACAGGGGGCACGGCCCCAGCATTTT. It translates to CASSLGQGARPQHF.

The J gene is TRBJ2-7, the V gene TRBV6-6, with 10 bases that match TRBD2. J was trimmed by 2 bases and V by 6 bases; bases with no gene match: 7. Germline V lookup: CDR1 MNHNY, CDR2 SVGAGI (reference sequence). CDR3 length: 15 residues. Written as DNA, the CDR3 is TGTGCCAGCAGGGGAACAGCGGGAGGGCCCTACGAGCAGTACTTC. This gives the protein CASRGTAGGPYEQYF.

The chain has TRBV6-5 and TRBJ1-2; TRBD1 aligns across 10 bases. Germline CDR1 and CDR2: MNHEY and SVGAGI. The length of the CDR3 is 13 residues. V gave up 4 bases and J gave up 8 bases; unmatched junction bases: 4. The CDR3 nucleotides are TGTGCCAGCAGTTGGGAGACAGGGGGCGGCTACACCTTC. It codes for CASSWETGGGYTF.

This clone was observed a handful of times. The rearrangement uses TRBV4-3 and TRBJ2-1, with D maybe TRBD2 (5 bases). Trimming shortened V by 1 base and J by 7 bases, and 17 bases separated the two germline ends. The CDR3 runs 16 residues. CDR1 LGHNA and CDR2 YSLEER come from the germline V gene. CDR3 sequence: CASSQGVRPGNNEQFF. The CDR3 DNA follows: TGCGCCAGCAGCCAAGGTGTGAGGCCGGGAAATAATGAGCAGTTCTTC.

The count of this clone is one. The chain carries TRBV19 and TRBJ2-1; 12 positions match TRBD2. This CDR3 spans 15 amino acids. The germline V gene has CDR1 LNHDA and CDR2 SQIVND (reference sequence). The V gene end was trimmed by 7 bases and the J gene end by 6 bases; junction bases not matched to a gene: 7. CDR3 protein: CASNYLAGGPNEQFF. The CDR3 DNA follows: TGTGCCAGTAATTACCTAGCGGGAGGGCCCAATGAGCAGTTCTTC.

The rearrangement uses TRBV6-1 and TRBJ1-1; the match to TRBD1 covers 8 bases. The CDR3 is made up of 15 amino acids. The junction had 11 bases not matched to a gene; V was cut back by 11 bases and J by 0 bases. Germline V gene sequence: CDR1 MNHNS, CDR2 SASEGT. The CDR3 region has the DNA TGTGCCGGCCGACAGGGGAGGTTAATGAACACTGAAGCTTTCTTT. Translating gives CAGRQGRLMNTEAFF.

The chain joins TRBV7-9 to TRBJ2-7; 10 bases are a match to TRBD2. J gave up 2 bases and V 4 bases, and 8 bases lay outside the gene matches. Germline V gives CDR1 SEHNR, CDR2 FQNEAQ (reference sequence). The CDR3 sequence is 16 residues long. The CDR3 region has the DNA TGTGCCAGCAGCTCGGTCATAGCGGGAGGCACCTACGAGCAGTACTTC. Translation: CASSSVIAGGTYEQYF.

The J gene is TRBJ1-5, the V gene TRBV28; 10 positions agree with TRBD1. Germline CDR1 is MDHEN and CDR2 is SYDVKM. The CDR3 is 15 residues long. The junction had 10 bases not matched to a gene; V was cut back by 6 bases and J by 8 bases. CDR3 coding DNA: TGTGCCAGCAGATCGGACAGGGGGTTCGGGGAGCCCCAGCATTTT. It codes for CASRSDRGFGEPQHF.

The rearrangement joins TRBV29-1 to TRBJ1-2; D is perhaps TRBD1 (6 bases). Germline V gene lookup returns CDR1 SQVTM and CDR2 ANQGSEA. Trimming cost V 0 bases and J 9 bases, with 11 bases left between them. This CDR3 comprises 12 residues. CDR3 coding DNA: TGCAGCGTTGAAGAAAACGACAGGAGCTACACCTTC. Its protein product is CSVEENDRSYTF.

The genes are TRBV6-1 and TRBJ2-7; TRBD2 is a possible D gene (5 bases). Between the trimmed V and J ends, which lost 2 bases and 2 bases, there was a span of 13 bases. Germline V CDR1 and CDR2: MNHNS, SASEGT. The CDR3 has 15 amino acids. CDR3 in amino acids: CASSEFRAEAYEQYF. DNA for the CDR3: TGTGCCAGCAGTGAATTCCGAGCGGAGGCCTACGAGCAGTACTTC.

J is TRBJ2-5 and V is TRBV7-9; perhaps TRBD2 as D (5 bases). The CDR3 is made up of 14 amino acids. The V end lost 5 bases, the J end lost 5 bases, and 15 bases lay between the germline ends. Germline V lookup: CDR1 SEHNR, CDR2 FQNEAQ (reference sequence). Written as DNA, the CDR3 is TGTGCCAGCAGCCAACCTGACAAGCGGGAGACCCAGTACTTC. Its translation: CASSQPDKRETQYF. The whole variable domain, filled in from reference TRBV7-9 and TRBJ2-5, reads DTGVSQNPRHKITKRGQNVTFRCDPISEHNRLYWYRQTLGQGPEFLTYFQNEAQLEKSRLLSDRFSAERPKGSFSTLEIQRTEQGDSAMYLCASSQPDKRETQYFGPGTRLLVL.

CDR3 nucleotide sequence: TGTGCCAGCAGCGAATCGGGACATCCTTCACCTTACGAGCAGTACTTC. This codes for CASSESGHPSPYEQYF. This chain connects TRBV7-3 to TRBJ2-7; weak D call: TRBD1 (6 bases). CDR3 length: 16 residues. Deletions cut 5 bases from V and 4 bases from J, with 21 bases between. Germline assignment: CDR1 SGHTA and CDR2 FQGTGA.

The chain combines TRBV14 with TRBJ2-7; 7 bases map to TRBD1. CDR1 SGHDN and CDR2 FVKESK come from the germline V gene. The length of the CDR3 is 14 residues. V lost 2 bases and J lost 1; bases outside the gene matches: 2. CDR3 residues: CASSQQGVSYEQYF. CDR3 sequence (DNA): TGTGCCAGCAGCCAACAGGGGGTGTCCTACGAGCAGTACTTC.

The chain couples TRBV11-2 to TRBJ2-3; 8 bases agree with TRBD1. This CDR3 has 14 amino acids. After removal of 4 bases from V and 10 bases from J, the junction contained 10 bases not matched to a gene. Germline CDR1 and CDR2: SGHAT and FQNNGV. CDR3 in amino acids: CASSSTGGRGAQYF. CDR3 bases: TGTGCCAGCAGCTCTACAGGGGGGCGCGGGGCGCAGTATTTT. Full variable domain (missing parts from reference TRBV11-2 and TRBJ2-3): EAGVAQSPRYKIIEKRQSVAFWCNPISGHATLYWYQQILGQGPKLLIQFQNNGVVDDSQLPKDRFSAERLKGVDSTLKIQPAKLEDSAVYLCASSSTGGRGAQYFGPGTRLTVL.

The chain links TRBV30 to TRBJ2-5, with D tentatively TRBD2 (5 bases). Germline V gene sequence: CDR1 GTSNPN, CDR2 SVGIG (reference sequence). Trimming pared 3 bases from V and 6 bases from J, leaving 11 bases between. CDR3 size: 12 residues. The CDR3 DNA reads as TGTGCCTGGAGCCCGGGGTTGAAGACCCAGTACTTC. Its protein is CAWSPGLKTQYF.

The table lists this clone with a few counts. The chain has TRBV30 and TRBJ1-5; D gene uncertain. The CDR3 loop spans 13 amino acids. Germline CDR1 and CDR2: GTSNPN and SVGIG (reference sequence). V lost 0 bases and J lost 6, with 9 bases in between. The CDR3 DNA reads as TGTGCCTGGAGTGTACTACGGGGTCAGCCCCAGCATTTT. This gives the protein CAWSVLRGQPQHF.

The rearrangement joins TRBV30 to TRBJ1-5, with 7 bases matching TRBD1. The CDR3 is 13 residues long. The germline gives CDR1 GTSNPN, CDR2 SVGIG (reference sequence). V shed 4 bases and J 6 bases; nucleotides not matched to a gene: 6. CDR3 protein: CAWTRGSGQPQHF. The CDR3 nucleotides are TGTGCCTGGACCAGGGGGTCGGGTCAGCCCCAGCATTTT. Full variable domain (rest looked up from reference TRBV30 and TRBJ1-5): SQTIHQWPATLVQPVGSPLSLECTVEGTSNPNLYWYRQAAGRGLQLLFYSVGIGQISSEVPQNLSASRPQDRQFILSSKKLLLSDSGFYLCAWTRGSGQPQHFGDGTRLSIL.

The rearrangement uses TRBV5-1 and TRBJ2-7; 8 nucleotides align to TRBD1. With V trimmed by 4 bases and J by 2 bases, 11 bases remained unmatched. From germline, CDR1 is SGHRS and CDR2 YFSETQ. The CDR3 runs to 16 residues. In DNA, the CDR3 is TGCGCCAGCAGCCTAAGGACAGGGTTTGAGGCCTACGAGCAGTACTTC. Encoded protein: CASSLRTGFEAYEQYF.

The V gene is TRBV7-9, the J gene TRBJ2-7; D might be TRBD1 (6 bases). Trimming left V 4 bases short and J 7 bases short, with 11 bases between. CDR1 is SEHNR and CDR2 is FQNEAQ in the germline V gene (reference sequence). This CDR3 spans 12 amino acids. In nucleotides, the CDR3 is TGTGCCAGCAGCTCCGGGACAACTGAGCAGTACTTC. Its protein product is CASSSGTTEQYF.

This chain links TRBV13 with TRBJ2-2, with 12 bases identical to TRBD2. V was clipped by 8 bases and J by 3 bases; unmatched bases: 4. This CDR3 has 15 residues. The V gene's germline CDR1 is PRHDT and CDR2 FYEKMQ (reference sequence). CDR3 residues: CASAGLAGYTGELFF. DNA for the CDR3: TGTGCCAGCGCAGGACTAGCGGGATACACCGGGGAGCTGTTTTTT.

The gene calls are TRBV19 and TRBJ2-7; D possibly corresponds to TRBD2 (6 bases). Germline V CDR1 and CDR2: LNHDA, SQIVND (reference sequence). Trimming stripped 3 bases from V and 0 bases from J, with 15 bases between. The CDR3 is 16 residues long. CDR3: CASSMEGGTSSYEQYF. CDR3 nucleotide sequence: TGTGCCAGTAGTATGGAGGGCGGGACGAGCTCCTACGAGCAGTACTTC.

The chain couples TRBV11-1 to TRBJ2-3; TRBD1 agrees at 9 bases. Germline V gene sequence: CDR1 SGHAT, CDR2 FQDESV (reference sequence). The CDR3 has 16 amino acids. With V trimmed by 4 bases and J by 5 bases, 10 bases remained unmatched. CDR3 DNA: TGTGCCAGCAGCTCACAGCTGGGACAGGGACAAGATACGCAGTATTTT. Protein: CASSSQLGQGQDTQYF.